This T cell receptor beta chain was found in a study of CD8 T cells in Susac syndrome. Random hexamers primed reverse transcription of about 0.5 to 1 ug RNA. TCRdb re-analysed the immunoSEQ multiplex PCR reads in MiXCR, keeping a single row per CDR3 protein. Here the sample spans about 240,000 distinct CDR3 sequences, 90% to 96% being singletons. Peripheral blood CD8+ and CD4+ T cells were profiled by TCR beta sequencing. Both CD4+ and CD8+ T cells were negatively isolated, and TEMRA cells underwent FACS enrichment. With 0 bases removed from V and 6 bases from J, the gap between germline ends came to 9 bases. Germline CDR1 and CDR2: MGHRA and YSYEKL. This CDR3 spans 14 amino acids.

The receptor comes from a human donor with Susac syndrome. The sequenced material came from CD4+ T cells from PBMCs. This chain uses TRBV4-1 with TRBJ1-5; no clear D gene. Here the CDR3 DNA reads TGCGCCAGCAGCCAAGACTCCACCGGTCAGCCCCAGCATTTT. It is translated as CASSQDSTGQPQHF.